This entry lists 19 T cell receptor beta chains sequenced from one sample in a study of OX40 agonist ivuxolimab in advanced cancers. Method: immunoSEQ multiplex PCR; TCRdb's copy keeps in-frame clones and lacks some. Of approximately 98,000 clones in the sample, 91% were seen once. This sample comprised CD4+ or CD8+ T cells sorted from blood, obtained in a trial of the OX40 agonist ivuxolimab. The receptors shown here come from an adult with an advanced solid tumor such as melanoma, head and neck, liver or kidney cancer.

This clone has only one observation. The chain has TRBV15 and TRBJ2-3; a weak D match, TRBD1 (5 bases). Germline CDR1 LNHNV, CDR2 YYDKDF (reference sequence). This CDR3 region has 15 residues. V lost 0 bases, J lost 1 base, and 8 bases lay in between. The CDR3 reads CATSRDWGGTDTQYF. The CDR3 bases are TGTGCCACCAGCAGAGATTGGGGCGGCACAGATACGCAGTATTTT. The full variable domain, its missing parts supplied by reference TRBV15 and TRBJ2-3, is DAMVIQNPRYQVTQFGKPVTLSCSQTLNHNVMYWYQQKSSQAPKLLFHYYDKDFNNEADTPDNFQSRRPNTSFCFLDIRSPGLGDTAMYLCATSRDWGGTDTQYFGPGTRLTVL.

The chain employs TRBV6-1 and TRBJ1-2, with D tentatively TRBD1 (6 bases). The germline V gene encodes CDR1 MNHNS and CDR2 SASEGT. The CDR3 loop spans 14 amino acids. V was cut by 3 bases and J by 5 bases, with 13 bases left in between. CDR3 DNA: TGTGCCAGCAGTGAGGCAACAGGGCGGTATGGCTACACCTTC. Translating gives CASSEATGRYGYTF.

The V call is TRBV9, the J call TRBJ2-1; 7 bases fit TRBD1. Germline loops: CDR1 SGDLS, CDR2 YYNGEE. The CDR3 has 15 amino acids. J lost 4 bases, V lost 0 bases, and 4 bases had no gene match. CDR3 in DNA: TGTGCCAGCAGCGTAGGGGGACAGACATACAATGAGCAGTTCTTC. As protein: CASSVGGQTYNEQFF.

This chain uses TRBV10-3 with TRBJ1-1; D call uncertain. The CDR3 is made up of 14 amino acids. The V gene lost 7 bases and the J gene lost 1 base, with 13 bases spanning the gap. Germline V CDR1 and CDR2: ENHRY, SYGVKD. This CDR3 is CAIMRPEQNTEAFF. DNA for the CDR3: TGTGCCATCATGAGACCCGAACAGAACACTGAAGCTTTCTTT.

The chain employs TRBV25-1 and TRBJ2-2, with TRBD1 as a possible D gene (5 bases). CDR1 and CDR2 (germline): MGHDK, SYGVNS. The ends were cut back, 2 bases at V and 1 base at J, with 5 bases in the middle. This CDR3 has 14 amino acids. The CDR3 protein is CASSEQGNTGELFF. The CDR3 bases are TGTGCCAGCAGTGAACAGGGGAACACCGGGGAGCTGTTTTTT.

V usage is TRBV5-1 and J usage is TRBJ2-5, with D possibly TRBD1 on 5 matching bases. V was pared by 0 bases and J by 5 bases, with 14 bases between. This CDR3 is 15 amino acids long. Looked up from germline, CDR1 is SGHRS and CDR2 is YFSETQ. CDR3 coding DNA: TGCGCCAGCAGCTTGGTAGGCAGGGCGTCGGAGACCCAGTACTTC. Amino acid sequence: CASSLVGRASETQYF.

J is TRBJ1-6 and V is TRBV5-8, with D maybe TRBD1 (5 bases). Germline CDR1 reads SGHTS; CDR2 reads YDEGEE. V was trimmed by 5 bases and J by 11 bases, leaving 14 bases between them. The CDR3 contains 13 residues. The CDR3 nucleotides are TGTGCCAGCAGGGGGACTACCTCCGCACCCCTCCACTTT. This gives the protein CASRGTTSAPLHF. The full variable domain, completed using reference TRBV5-8 and TRBJ1-6, is EAGVTQSPTHLIKTRGQQATLRCSPISGHTSVYWYQQALGLGLQFLLWYDEGEERNRGNFPPRFSGRQFPNYSSELNVNALELEDSALYLCASRGTTSAPLHFGNGTRLTVT.

V usage is TRBV2 and J usage is TRBJ2-7, with 8 bases identical to TRBD2. The CDR3 is 15 residues long. Per the germline V gene, CDR1 is SNHLY and CDR2 is FYNNEI. The J segment lost 12 bases and the V segment lost 6 bases, leaving 19 bases of the junction unmatched. The CDR3 loop is CASRTIQAGGSELYF. The CDR3 DNA reads TGTGCCAGCAGGACTATTCAGGCGGGAGGCTCGGAGTTGTACTTC.

The chain is built from TRBV6-5 and TRBJ2-5; D may be TRBD2 (5 bases). With 0 bases removed from V and 9 bases from J, the gap between germline ends came to 17 bases. The CDR3 length is 15 residues. CDR1 and CDR2 from the germline V gene are MNHEY and SVGAGI. CDR3 nucleotides: TGTGCCAGCAGTTACTCGAATTATGGCGGGCGGCCCCAGTACTTC. Its protein product is CASSYSNYGGRPQYF.

The chain couples TRBV18 to TRBJ2-7; 7 bases line up with TRBD1. The ends lost 5 bases at V and 0 bases at J; junction bases unmatched: 4. Per the germline V gene, CDR1 is KGHSH and CDR2 is LQKENI. CDR3 length: 14 residues. CDR3 amino acids: CASSARTGSYEQYF. Here the CDR3 DNA reads TGTGCCAGCTCAGCGAGGACAGGCTCCTACGAGCAGTACTTC.

CDR3 region: CASSLAGGQNYGYTF. The CDR3 DNA reads as TGTGCCAGCAGCTTAGCGGGGGGACAAAACTATGGCTACACCTTC. The chain couples TRBV5-4 to TRBJ1-2, with a weak D call TRBD1 (6 bases). CDR1 is SGHNT, CDR2 YYREEE, per germline (reference sequence). The CDR3 spans 15 residues. Trimming pared 2 bases from V and 2 bases from J, leaving 13 bases between.

The chain employs TRBV11-1 and TRBJ2-6; the match to TRBD1 covers 8 bases. V shed 4 bases and J 4 bases; nucleotides not matched to a gene: 6. This CDR3 is 16 amino acids long. Germline V gene data show CDR1 as SGHAT and CDR2 as FQDESV (reference sequence). Here the CDR3 DNA reads TGTGCCAGCAGCTCGCAGGGGGCCACGGGGGCCAACGTCCTGACTTTC. Protein: CASSSQGATGANVLTF.

The CDR3 sequence: CAWSVPSRGNEKLFF. CDR3 sequence (DNA): TGTGCCTGGAGTGTACCCTCCCGGGGGAATGAAAAACTGTTTTTT. The chain joins TRBV30 to TRBJ1-4; tentatively, D is TRBD1 (5 bases). This CDR3 contains 15 residues. V lost 0 bases to trimming and J lost 5 bases, with 13 bases between them. In germline, CDR1 is GTSNPN, CDR2 SVGIG (reference sequence).

The V gene is TRBV18, the J gene TRBJ2-3; D call uncertain. The germline CDR1 and CDR2 sequences are KGHSH and LQKENI. The CDR3 length is 12 residues. The V gene lost 2 bases and the J gene lost 2 bases, with 2 bases spanning the gap. CDR3 residues: CASSPNTDTQYF. In DNA, the CDR3 is TGTGCCAGCTCACCAAACACAGATACGCAGTATTTT. The variable domain in full, completed from reference TRBV18 and TRBJ2-3, reads NAGVMQNPRHLVRRRGQEARLRCSPMKGHSHVYWYRQLPEEGLKFMVYLQKENIIDESGMPKERFSAEFPKEGPSILRIQQVVRGDSAAYFCASSPNTDTQYFGPGTRLTVL.

This clone appeared a few times. This sequence joins TRBV11-2 and TRBJ2-7, with 10 nucleotides matching TRBD2. Trimming took 3 bases from V and 2 from J; bases not matched to a gene: 4. Germline lookup yields CDR1 SGHAT and CDR2 FQNNGV. CDR3 length: 15 residues. CDR3 bases: TGTGCCAGCAGCTTGGCAGCGGGAGGGCCCTACGAGCAGTACTTC. Its protein is CASSLAAGGPYEQYF.

This chain connects TRBV4-2 to TRBJ2-1; 14 bases match TRBD2. The germline V gene has CDR1 LGHNA and CDR2 YNFKEQ. The CDR3 runs to 16 residues. J was trimmed by 8 bases and V by 3 bases; bases with no gene match: 6. CDR3 amino acids: CASSQAGTSGGDEQFF. DNA of the CDR3: TGTGCCAGCAGCCAGGCGGGGACTAGCGGGGGTGATGAGCAGTTCTTC.

The CDR3 is CASSPVLGRGGSPLHF. The CDR3 DNA sequence: TGTGCCAGCAGCCCTGTCTTAGGGAGGGGTGGTTCACCCCTCCACTTT. The chain is built from TRBV5-6 and TRBJ1-6; D is perhaps TRBD1 (5 bases). The CDR3 spans 16 residues. The ends were cut back, 4 bases at V and 9 bases at J, with 20 bases in the middle. Germline V gene lookup returns CDR1 SGHDT and CDR2 YYEEEE. Combining the CDR3 with reference TRBV5-6 and TRBJ1-6 gives the whole variable domain DAGVTQSPTHLIKTRGQQVTLRCSPKSGHDTVSWYQQALGQGPQFIFQYYEEEERQRGNFPDRFSGHQFPNYSSELNVNALLLGDSALYLCASSPVLGRGGSPLHFGNGTRLTVT.

The chain has TRBV28 and TRBJ2-1; D uncertain. Germline CDR1 and CDR2: MDHEN and SYDVKM. V gave up 5 bases and J gave up 0 bases, with 8 bases separating them. The CDR3 sequence is 14 residues long. For the CDR3, the DNA is TGTGCCAGCAGTCACCCGAGCTCCTACAATGAGCAGTTCTTC. This codes for CASSHPSSYNEQFF.

V usage is TRBV6-5 and J usage is TRBJ2-5; possibly TRBD1 for D (6 bases). CDR1 is MNHEY, CDR2 SVGAGI, per germline. The V end lost 2 bases, the J end lost 5 bases, and 18 bases lay between the germline ends. CDR3 length: 16 residues. The CDR3 DNA follows: TGTGCCAGCAGTTACCAGGGGCTCTCACCAGGGGAGACCCAGTACTTC. It codes for CASSYQGLSPGETQYF.